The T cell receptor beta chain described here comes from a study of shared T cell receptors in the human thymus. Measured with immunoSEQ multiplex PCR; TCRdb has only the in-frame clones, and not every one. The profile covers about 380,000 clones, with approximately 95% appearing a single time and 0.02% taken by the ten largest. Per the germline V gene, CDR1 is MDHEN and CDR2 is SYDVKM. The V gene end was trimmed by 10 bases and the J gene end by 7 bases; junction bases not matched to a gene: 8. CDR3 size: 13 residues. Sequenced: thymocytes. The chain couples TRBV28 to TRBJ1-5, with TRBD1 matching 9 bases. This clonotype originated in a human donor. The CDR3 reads CATFTGGRQPQHF. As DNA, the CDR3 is TGTGCCACCTTCACAGGGGGCAGACAGCCCCAGCATTTT.